The T cell receptor (beta chain) under discussion was sequenced for a study of T-cell memory formation after mild COVID-19. The overall study: The TCR clusters were mostly specific to one donor. Study-level findings and limits: The pre-infection memory compartment contained some responding clones, suggesting cross-reactive memory joined. What remained unconfirmed was the SARS-CoV-2 specificity of second-wave clones peaking on day 37.

TCRdb analysed the 5' RACE reads with MiXCR anew, one entry per CDR3 protein. Altogether 550,000 to 700,000 distinct CDR3 sequences are present, around 15% being singletons, with the ten largest covering about 7.5%. This CDR3 has 17 residues. Germline CDR1 reads SGHVS; CDR2 reads FQNEAQ. Trimming removed 2 bases from V and 2 bases from J; junction bases left unmatched: 6. With respect to this clonotype: Its antigen is unidentified.

This clonotype was sampled from an adult woman who had mild COVID-19 (a few samples of this study predate the infection). Cell type and time point are not known. This chain uses TRBV7-8 with TRBJ2-3; 11 bases are shared with TRBD2. The sequenced sample consisted of PBMCs or a T cell subset sorted from them (not recorded which). DNA of the CDR3: TGTGCCAGCAGCTTACCACTAGCGGGGGTATACACAGATACGCAGTATTTT. It yields the protein CASSLPLAGVYTDTQYF.